Described below is a single TCR beta chain sequence and its context. The antigen is undetermined. All patients were treatment-naive before thyroid surgery. Per the original methods: Between-group CDR3 differences, defined by clinicopathological status, yielded a distant-metastasis classifier for papillary thyroid cancer. With MiXCR, TCRdb called clones anew from the PCR reads. TCRdb, not the authors, supplied the V and J calls. The sample includes around 52,000 clones, 25% to 35% of them seen just once. The CDR3 runs to 15 residues. The ends lost 1 base at V and 3 bases at J; junction bases unmatched: 5. Germline values: CDR1 DFQATT, CDR2 SNEGSKA (reference sequence). These data originate in a study of metastatic and nonmetastatic thyroid tumors. Study-wide background: Comparison of repertoires was carried out across blood and tumor or nodule tissue from malignant and benign thyroid patients.

Study-level results: Malignant thyroid tumors reportedly had TCR beta diversity that was significantly higher than in benign nodules, in blood and tumor.

The V and J genes are TRBV20-1 and TRBJ2-7; 11 bases fit TRBD2. The clonotype originates from a female donor with papillary thyroid cancer or a benign thyroid nodule (not recorded which). Some clones in this sample may be carry-over from other donors' samples. The sequenced material came from blood. The CDR3: CSARGSSGRYYEQYF. The CDR3 region has the DNA TGCAGTGCTAGAGGTTCTAGCGGGAGGTACTACGAGCAGTACTTC.